This TCR beta chain stems from a study of patients with pleural tuberculosis. This clonotype has ten or more counts. Germline V gives CDR1 SQVTM, CDR2 ANQGSEA. Trimming removed 6 bases from V and 0 bases from J, with 9 bases in between. The CDR3 has 12 amino acids. Each CDR3 protein gets one entry after TCRdb re-called the reads with MiXCR. Of about 29,000 distinct CDR3 sequences in the sample, 18% were seen once. This receptor was identified in a human donor with pleural tuberculosis. The chain joins TRBV29-1 to TRBJ2-7; D is perhaps TRBD1 (5 bases). The specimen was peripheral blood. The CDR3 protein is CSVDTDSYEQYF. CDR3 bases: TGCAGCGTGGACACGGACTCCTACGAGCAGTACTTC.